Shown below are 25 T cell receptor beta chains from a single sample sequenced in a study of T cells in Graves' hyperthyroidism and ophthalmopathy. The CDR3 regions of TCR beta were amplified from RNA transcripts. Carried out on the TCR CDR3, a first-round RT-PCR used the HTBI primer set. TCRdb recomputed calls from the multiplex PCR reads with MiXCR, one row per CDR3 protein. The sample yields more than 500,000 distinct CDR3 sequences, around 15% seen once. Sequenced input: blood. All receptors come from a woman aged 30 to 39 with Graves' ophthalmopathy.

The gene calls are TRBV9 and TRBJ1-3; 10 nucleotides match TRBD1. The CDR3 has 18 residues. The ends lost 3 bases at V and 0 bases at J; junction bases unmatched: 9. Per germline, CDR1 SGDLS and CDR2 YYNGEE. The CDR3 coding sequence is TGTGCCAGCAGCGCACAGACAGGGGGCCTAAGCTCTGGAAACACCATATATTTT. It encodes CASSAQTGGLSSGNTIYF.

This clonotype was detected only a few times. Here the CDR3 DNA reads TGCAGCGTGACGAGCAGCTACGAGCAGTACTTC. This translates into CSVTSSYEQYF. The V gene is TRBV29-1, the J gene TRBJ2-7; D is uncertain. V lost 6 bases and J 3 bases, leaving 9 bases between the germline ends. CDR3 length: 11 amino acids. The V gene's germline CDR1 is SQVTM and CDR2 ANQGSEA.

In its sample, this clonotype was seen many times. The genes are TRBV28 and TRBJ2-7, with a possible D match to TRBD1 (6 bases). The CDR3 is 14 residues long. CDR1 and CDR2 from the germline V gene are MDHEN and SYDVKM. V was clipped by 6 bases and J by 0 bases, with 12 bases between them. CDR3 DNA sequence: TGTGCCAGCAGCCAGGACAGCACCTCCTACGAGCAGTACTTC. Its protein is CASSQDSTSYEQYF.

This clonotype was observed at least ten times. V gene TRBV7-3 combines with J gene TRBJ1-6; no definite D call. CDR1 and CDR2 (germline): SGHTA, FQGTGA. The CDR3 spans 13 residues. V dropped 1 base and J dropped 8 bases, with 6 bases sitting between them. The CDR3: CASSLSLDSPLHF. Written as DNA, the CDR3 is TGTGCCAGCAGCTTAAGTCTGGATTCACCCCTCCACTTT.

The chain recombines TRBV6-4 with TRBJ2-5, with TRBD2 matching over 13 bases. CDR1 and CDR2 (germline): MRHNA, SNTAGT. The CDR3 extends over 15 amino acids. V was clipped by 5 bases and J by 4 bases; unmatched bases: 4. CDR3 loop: CASSRLAGGGETQYF. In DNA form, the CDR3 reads TGTGCCAGCAGTAGACTAGCGGGAGGCGGAGAGACCCAGTACTTC.

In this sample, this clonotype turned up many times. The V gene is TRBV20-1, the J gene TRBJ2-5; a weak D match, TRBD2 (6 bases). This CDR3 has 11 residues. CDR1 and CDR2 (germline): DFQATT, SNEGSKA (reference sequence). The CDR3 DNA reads TGCAGCGGGAGTTGGGGAGAGACCCAGTACTTC. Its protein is CSGSWGETQYF.

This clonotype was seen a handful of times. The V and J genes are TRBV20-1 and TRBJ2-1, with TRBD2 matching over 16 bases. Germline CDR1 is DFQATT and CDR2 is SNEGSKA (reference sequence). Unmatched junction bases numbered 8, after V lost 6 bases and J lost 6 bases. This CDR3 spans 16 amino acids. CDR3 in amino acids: CSAFPGTSGRANEQFF. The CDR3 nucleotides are TGCAGTGCCTTCCCGGGGACTAGCGGGAGGGCCAATGAGCAGTTCTTC.

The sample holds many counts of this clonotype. In DNA form, the CDR3 reads TGTGCCAGCAGTGACTATCAAGAGACCCAGTACTTC. Translated: CASSDYQETQYF. The chain combines TRBV2 with TRBJ2-5, with unresolved D. V shed 3 bases and J shed 2 bases, with 4 bases lying between them. There are 12 residues in the CDR3. CDR1 is SNHLY and CDR2 is FYNNEI in the germline V gene.

The CDR3 loop reads CSVDTFAGGGETQYF. CDR3 nucleotide sequence: TGCAGCGTTGACACTTTTGCGGGAGGAGGGGAGACCCAGTACTTC. The gene calls are TRBV29-1 and TRBJ2-5; TRBD2 agrees at 8 bases. The ends lost 3 bases at V and 5 bases at J; junction bases unmatched: 11. The CDR3 extends over 15 amino acids. CDR1 is SQVTM, CDR2 ANQGSEA, per germline.

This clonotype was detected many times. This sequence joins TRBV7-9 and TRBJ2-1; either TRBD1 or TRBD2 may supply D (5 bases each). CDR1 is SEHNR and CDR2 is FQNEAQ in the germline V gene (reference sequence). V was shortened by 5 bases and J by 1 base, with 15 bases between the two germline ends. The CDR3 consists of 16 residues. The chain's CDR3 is CASSPRLGTSYNEQFF. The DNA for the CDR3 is TGTGCCAGCAGCCCACGCCTCGGGACGTCCTACAATGAGCAGTTCTTC.

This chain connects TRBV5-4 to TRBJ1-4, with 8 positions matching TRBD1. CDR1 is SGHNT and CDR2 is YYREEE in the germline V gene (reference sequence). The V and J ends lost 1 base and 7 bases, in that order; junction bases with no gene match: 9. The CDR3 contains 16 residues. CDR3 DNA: TGTGCCAGCAGCTTGCCATGGGACGGGACAGGTGAAAAACTGTTTTTT. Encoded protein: CASSLPWDGTGEKLFF.

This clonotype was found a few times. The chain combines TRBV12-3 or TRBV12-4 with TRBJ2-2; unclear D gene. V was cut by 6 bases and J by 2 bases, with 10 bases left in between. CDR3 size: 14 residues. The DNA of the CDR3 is TGTGCCAGCAGATCCCGGCCTAACACCGGGGAGCTGTTTTTT. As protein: CASRSRPNTGELFF.

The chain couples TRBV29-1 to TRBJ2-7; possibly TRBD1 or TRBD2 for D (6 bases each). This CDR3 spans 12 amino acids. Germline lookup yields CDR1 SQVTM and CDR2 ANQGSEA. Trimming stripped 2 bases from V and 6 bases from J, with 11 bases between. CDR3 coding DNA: TGCAGCGTTGAATTCGGGGGCCCCGAGCAGTACTTC. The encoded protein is CSVEFGGPEQYF.

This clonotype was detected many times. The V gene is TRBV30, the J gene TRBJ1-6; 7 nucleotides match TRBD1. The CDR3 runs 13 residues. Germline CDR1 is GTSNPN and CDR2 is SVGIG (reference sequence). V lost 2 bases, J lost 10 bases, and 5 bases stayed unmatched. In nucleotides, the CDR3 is TGTGCCTGGAGTACAGGGGTGTCATCACCCCTCCACTTT. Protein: CAWSTGVSSPLHF.

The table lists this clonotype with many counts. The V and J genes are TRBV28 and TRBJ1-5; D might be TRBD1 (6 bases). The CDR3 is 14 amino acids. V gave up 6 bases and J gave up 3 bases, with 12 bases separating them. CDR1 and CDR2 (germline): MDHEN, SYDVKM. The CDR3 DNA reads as TGTGCCAGCAGCCCACAGGGAGTCAATCAGCCCCAGCATTTT. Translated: CASSPQGVNQPQHF.

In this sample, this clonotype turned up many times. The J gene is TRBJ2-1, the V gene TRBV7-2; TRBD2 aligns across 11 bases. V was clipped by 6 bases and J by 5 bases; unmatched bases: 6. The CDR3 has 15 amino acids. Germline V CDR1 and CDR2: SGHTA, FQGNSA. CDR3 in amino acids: CASSLGLAANNEQFF. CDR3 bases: TGTGCCAGCAGTTTGGGACTAGCGGCAAACAATGAGCAGTTCTTC.

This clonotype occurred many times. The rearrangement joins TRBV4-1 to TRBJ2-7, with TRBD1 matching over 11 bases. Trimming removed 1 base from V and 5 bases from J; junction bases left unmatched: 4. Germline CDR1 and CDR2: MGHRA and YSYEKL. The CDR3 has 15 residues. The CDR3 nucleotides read TGCGCCAGCAGCCAAGTCGGACAGGGGGCGAACGAGCAGTACTTC. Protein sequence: CASSQVGQGANEQYF.

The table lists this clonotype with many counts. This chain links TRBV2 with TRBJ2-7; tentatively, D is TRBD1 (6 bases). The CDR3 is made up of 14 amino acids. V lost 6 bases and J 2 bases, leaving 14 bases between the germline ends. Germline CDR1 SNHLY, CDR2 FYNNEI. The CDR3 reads CASRRTVIAYEQYF. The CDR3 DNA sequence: TGTGCCAGCAGACGGACAGTGATTGCCTACGAGCAGTACTTC.

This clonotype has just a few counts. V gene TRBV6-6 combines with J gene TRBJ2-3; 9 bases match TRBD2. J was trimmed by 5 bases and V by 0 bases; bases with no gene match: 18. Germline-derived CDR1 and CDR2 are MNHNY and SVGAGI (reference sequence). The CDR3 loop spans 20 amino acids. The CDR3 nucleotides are TGTGCCAGCAGTTACTCGGGCTTCCCGGGACTAGCCGGGGGGGGAGATACGCAGTATTTT. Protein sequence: CASSYSGFPGLAGGGDTQYF.

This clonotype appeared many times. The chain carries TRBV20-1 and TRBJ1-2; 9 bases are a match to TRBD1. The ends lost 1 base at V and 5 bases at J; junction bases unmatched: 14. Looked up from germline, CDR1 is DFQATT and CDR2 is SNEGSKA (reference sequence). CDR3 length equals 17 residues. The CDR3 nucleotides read TGCAGTGCTAGAGGCCAACCCCCAGGACAGGGGCGGTATGGCTACACCTTC. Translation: CSARGQPPGQGRYGYTF.

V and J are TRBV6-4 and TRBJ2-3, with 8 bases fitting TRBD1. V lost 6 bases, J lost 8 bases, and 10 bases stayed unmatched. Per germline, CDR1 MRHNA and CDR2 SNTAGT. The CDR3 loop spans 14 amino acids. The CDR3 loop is CASSRDRTHSTQYF. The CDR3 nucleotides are TGTGCCAGCAGCCGGGACAGGACTCACAGTACGCAGTATTTT.

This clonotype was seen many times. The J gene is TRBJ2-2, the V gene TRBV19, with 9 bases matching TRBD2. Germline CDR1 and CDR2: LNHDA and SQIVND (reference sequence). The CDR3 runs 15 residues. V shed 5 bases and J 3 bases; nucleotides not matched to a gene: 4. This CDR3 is CASSDSGRDTGELFF. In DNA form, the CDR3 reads TGTGCCAGTAGTGATAGCGGGAGAGACACCGGGGAGCTGTTTTTT.

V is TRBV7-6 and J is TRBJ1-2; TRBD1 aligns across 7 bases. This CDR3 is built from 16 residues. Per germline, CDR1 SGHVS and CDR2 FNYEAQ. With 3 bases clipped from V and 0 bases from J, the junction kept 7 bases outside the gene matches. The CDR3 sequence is CASSFGQGEANYGYTF. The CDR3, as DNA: TGTGCCAGCAGCTTTGGGCAGGGGGAGGCTAACTATGGCTACACCTTC.

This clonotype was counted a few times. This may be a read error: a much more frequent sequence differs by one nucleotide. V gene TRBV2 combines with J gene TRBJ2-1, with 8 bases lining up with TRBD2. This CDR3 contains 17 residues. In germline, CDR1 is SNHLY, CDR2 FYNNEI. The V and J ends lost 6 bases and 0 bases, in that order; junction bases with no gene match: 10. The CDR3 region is CASRGISGVSSYNEQFF. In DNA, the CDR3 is TGTGCCAGCAGGGGGATTAGCGGGGTGAGCTCCTACAATGAGCAGTTCTTC.

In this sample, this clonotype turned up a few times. CDR3 region: CASSQNLRDRETQYF. CDR3 nucleotide sequence: TGTGCCAGCAGCCAAAATTTGAGGGACCGAGAGACCCAGTACTTC. The genes are TRBV14 and TRBJ2-5, with D possibly being TRBD1 or TRBD2 (5 bases each). Trimming took 2 bases from V and 4 from J, leaving 14 bases between them. Germline CDR1 SGHDN, CDR2 FVKESK. The CDR3 consists of 15 residues.